This record covers a single TCR beta chain. The sample comes from a study of blood T cell repertoires in COVID-19. Study context: Both acute and convalescent COVID-19 samples were obtained from the United States, Italy and Spain. T cells, B-cell-depleted T cells, or PBMCs provided the cDNA or gDNA that served as material.

Under the authors' procedure: Estimation of nucleated cell counts relied on the amplification of reference gene primers. Measured with immunoSEQ multiplex PCR; TCRdb has only the in-frame clones, and not every one. D and trimming come from the DNA, and the V and J calls and clone size come from that table. This sample carries tens of thousands of clones, approximately 92% of them seen once, and the ten largest clones take under 7.5%. CDR1 is LGHDT and CDR2 is YNNKEL in the germline V gene (reference sequence). J was trimmed by 0 bases and V by 4 bases; bases with no gene match: 8. The CDR3 totals 16 residues.

The rearrangement joins TRBV3-1 (or the pseudogene TRBV3-2) to TRBJ1-1; 7 nucleotides agree with TRBD1. The material sequenced was peripheral blood. The clonotype comes from a woman aged 55-69 years with active COVID-19. CDR3: CASSRTRGPMNTEAFF. The CDR3 coding sequence is TGTGCCAGCAGCCGGACAAGGGGGCCCATGAACACTGAAGCTTTCTTT.